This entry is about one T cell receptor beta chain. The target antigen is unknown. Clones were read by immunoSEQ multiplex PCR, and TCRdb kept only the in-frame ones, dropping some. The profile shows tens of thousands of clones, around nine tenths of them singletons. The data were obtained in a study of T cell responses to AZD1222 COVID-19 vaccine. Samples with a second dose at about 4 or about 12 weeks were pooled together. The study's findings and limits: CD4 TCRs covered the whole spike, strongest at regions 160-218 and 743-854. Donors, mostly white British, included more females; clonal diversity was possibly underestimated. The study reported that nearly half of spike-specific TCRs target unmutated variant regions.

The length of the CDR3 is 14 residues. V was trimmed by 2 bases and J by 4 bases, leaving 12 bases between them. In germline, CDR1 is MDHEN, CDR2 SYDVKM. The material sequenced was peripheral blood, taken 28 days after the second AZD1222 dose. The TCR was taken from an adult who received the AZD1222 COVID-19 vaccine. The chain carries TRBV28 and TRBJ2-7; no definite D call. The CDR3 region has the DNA TGTGCCAGCAGTTTAAGGCAGGCGGTGTACGAGCAGTACTTC. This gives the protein CASSLRQAVYEQYF.